This T cell receptor (beta chain) was obtained from a study of T cells in pancreatic ductal adenocarcinoma. The assay was immunoSEQ multiplex PCR, and TCRdb's table has in-frame clones only and misses some. The table lists 100,000 or so clones, about 95% of them singletons. The selected patients with pancreatic ductal adenocarcinoma had surgery but no neoadjuvant therapy. The germline CDR1 and CDR2 sequences are LNHDA and SQIVND (reference sequence). V lost 4 bases and J 6 bases, leaving 19 bases between the germline ends. CDR3 size: 16 residues. Remarks on this clone: Its target is unknown.

Findings and limits, study-wide: Tumor samples had fewer productive templates and around 7.2-fold fewer unique clonotypes than blood.

The specimen sequenced was PBMCs. The chain joins TRBV19 to TRBJ1-5, with D unclear. The sequence derives from a human donor with pancreatic ductal adenocarcinoma. CDR3 sequence: CASSKWGDSLTQPQHF. The CDR3, as DNA: TGTGCCAGTAGTAAGTGGGGAGACTCACTTACTCAGCCCCAGCATTTT.